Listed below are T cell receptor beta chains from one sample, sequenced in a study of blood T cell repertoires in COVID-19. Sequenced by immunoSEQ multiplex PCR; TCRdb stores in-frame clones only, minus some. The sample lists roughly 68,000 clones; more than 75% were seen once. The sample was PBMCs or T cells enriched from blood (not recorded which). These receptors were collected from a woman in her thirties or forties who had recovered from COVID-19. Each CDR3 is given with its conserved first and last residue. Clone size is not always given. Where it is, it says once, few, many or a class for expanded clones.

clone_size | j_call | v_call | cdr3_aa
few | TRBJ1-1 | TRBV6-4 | CASSPSGNTEAFF
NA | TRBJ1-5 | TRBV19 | CASSPDGGNQPQHF
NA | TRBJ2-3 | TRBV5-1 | CASSLGLAGNTDTQYF
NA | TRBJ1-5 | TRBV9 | CASSVGGQQNQPQHF
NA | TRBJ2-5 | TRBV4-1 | CASSQWRRETQYF
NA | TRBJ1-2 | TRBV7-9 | CASSLIPSPNYGYTF
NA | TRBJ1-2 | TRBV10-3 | CAISRQGDYGYTF
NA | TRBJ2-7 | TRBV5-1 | CASSLDRNYEQYF
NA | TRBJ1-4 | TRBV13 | CASSLRQGQNLEKLFF
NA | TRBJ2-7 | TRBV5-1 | CASSLSGNYEQYF
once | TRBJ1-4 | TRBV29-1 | CSVESGYEEKLFF
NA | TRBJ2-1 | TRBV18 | CASSPRGGEQFF
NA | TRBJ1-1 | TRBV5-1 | CASSFLGHANTEAFF
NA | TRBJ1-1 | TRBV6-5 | CASSYLTANTEAFF
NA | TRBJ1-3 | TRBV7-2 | CASSTRDITRGNTIYF
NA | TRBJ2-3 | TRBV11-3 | CASSLGGGREDTQYF
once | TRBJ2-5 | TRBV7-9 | CASSSLETQYF
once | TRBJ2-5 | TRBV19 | CASSIRGQETQYF
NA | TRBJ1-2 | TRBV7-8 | CASSLGAGGYGYTF
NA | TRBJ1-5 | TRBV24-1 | CATSDLGRLQHF
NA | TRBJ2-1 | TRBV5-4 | CASSFSPGQGGNEQFF
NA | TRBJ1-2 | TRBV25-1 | CASSETGFNYGYTF
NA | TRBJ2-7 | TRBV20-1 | CSATTGDEQYF
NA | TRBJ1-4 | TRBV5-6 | CASSWSTAPTNEKLFF
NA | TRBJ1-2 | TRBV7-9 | CASSSDRGRYGYTF
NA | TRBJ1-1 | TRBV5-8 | CASRELTGSEAFF
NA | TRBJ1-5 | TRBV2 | CASSAWGPGSNQPQHF
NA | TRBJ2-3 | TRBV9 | CASSVSGGTGTDTQYF
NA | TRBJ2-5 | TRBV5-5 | CASSPGLLQETQYF
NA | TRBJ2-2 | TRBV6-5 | CASSYSGQVTGELFF
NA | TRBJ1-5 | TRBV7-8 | CASSPSSGGILGYSNQPQHF
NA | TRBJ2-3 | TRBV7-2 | CASVSRPGLATDTQYF
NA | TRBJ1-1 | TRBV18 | CASSPKQGNTEAFF
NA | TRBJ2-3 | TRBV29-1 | CSVEPGTGGLGDTQYF
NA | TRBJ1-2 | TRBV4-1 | CASSQDIREGRSINYGYTF
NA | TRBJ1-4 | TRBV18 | CASSPPTTGYEKLFF
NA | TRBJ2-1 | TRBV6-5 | CASSTSLAGHNEQFF
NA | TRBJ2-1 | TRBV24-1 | CATSGHIKTSGGAPYNEQFF
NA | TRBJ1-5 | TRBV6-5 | CASGIGGGQPQHF
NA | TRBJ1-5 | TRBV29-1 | CSVGGQGDQPQHF
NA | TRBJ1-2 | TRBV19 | CASRDSQGSGYGYTF
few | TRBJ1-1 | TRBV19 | CASSAQASTNTEAFF
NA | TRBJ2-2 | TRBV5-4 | CASSSELANTGELFF
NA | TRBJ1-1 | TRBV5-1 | CASSLGQRNTEAFF
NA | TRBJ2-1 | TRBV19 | CASSTGTGAPNEQFF
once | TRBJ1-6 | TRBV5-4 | CASSPRGENNSPLHF
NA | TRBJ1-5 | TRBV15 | CATGRHDSNQPQHF
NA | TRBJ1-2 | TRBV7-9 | CASSPGRADYGYTF
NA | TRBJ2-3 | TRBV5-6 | CASSSDRYTDTQYF
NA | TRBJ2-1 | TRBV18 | CASSPLGTGHNEQFF
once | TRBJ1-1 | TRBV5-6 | CASSLSRSGNTEAFF
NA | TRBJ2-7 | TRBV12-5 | CASASDTAYEQYF
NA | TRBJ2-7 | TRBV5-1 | CASSDGTFLRGEQYF
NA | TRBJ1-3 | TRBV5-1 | CASSFRQGDGNTIYF
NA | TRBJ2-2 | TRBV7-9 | CASSQTISRDRGIAGELFF
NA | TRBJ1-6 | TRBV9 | CASSITGVNSPLHF
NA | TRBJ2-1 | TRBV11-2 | CASSSWPAGGHNEQFF
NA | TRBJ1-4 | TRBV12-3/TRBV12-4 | CASSRTDEKLFF